The present T cell receptor (beta chain) was sequenced within a study of cytomegalovirus exposure and HLA in healthy donors. The length of the CDR3 is 14 residues. Unmatched junction bases numbered 6, after V lost 6 bases and J lost 4 bases. Per germline, CDR1 MDHEN and CDR2 SYDVKM. Turning to this clone: Its antigen is undetermined.

Regarding the study as a whole: Association of a missense DCLRE1C variant with TCR beta V- and J-gene trimming was reported in a later analysis. The authors enumerated roughly 180 TCR beta chains as linked to cytomegalovirus.

Vbeta (60) and Jbeta (13) primers were used in the PCR. This table comes from immunoSEQ multiplex PCR, and its TCRdb copy is limited to in-frame clones, with some not included. This sample carries nearly 200,000 clones, 82% of them seen once, and the ten largest clones take roughly 0.1%. This TCR was sampled from a boy between 2 and 10 years old in good health and CMV-seronegative. Sequenced input: PBMCs. The chain uses TRBV28 and TRBJ1-3; 7 positions match TRBD1. The CDR3 sequence: CASSASGQGNTIYF. The DNA of the CDR3 is TGTGCCAGCAGCGCTTCGGGACAGGGAAACACCATATATTTT. Based on the CDR3 plus reference TRBV28 and TRBJ1-3, the full variable domain is DVKVTQSSRYLVKRTGEKVFLECVQDMDHENMFWYRQDPGLGLRLIYFSYDVKMKEKGDIPEGYSVSREKKERFSLILESASTNQTSMYLCASSASGQGNTIYFGEGSWLTVV.